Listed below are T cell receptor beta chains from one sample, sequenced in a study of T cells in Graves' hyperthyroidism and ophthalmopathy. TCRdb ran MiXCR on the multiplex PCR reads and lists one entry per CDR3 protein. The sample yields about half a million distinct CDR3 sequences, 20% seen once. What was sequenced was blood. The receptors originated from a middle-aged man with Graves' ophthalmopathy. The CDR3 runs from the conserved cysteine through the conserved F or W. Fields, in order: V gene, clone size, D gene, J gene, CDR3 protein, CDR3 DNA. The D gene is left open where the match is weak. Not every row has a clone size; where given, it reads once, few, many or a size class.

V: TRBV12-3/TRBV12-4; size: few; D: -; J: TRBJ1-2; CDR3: CASSLDPNYGYTF; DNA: TGTGCCAGCAGTTTAGACCCTAACTATGGCTACACCTTC
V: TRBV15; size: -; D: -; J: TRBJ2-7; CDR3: CATSRDLDYEQYF; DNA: TGTGCCACCAGCAGGGACTTGGACTACGAGCAGTACTTC
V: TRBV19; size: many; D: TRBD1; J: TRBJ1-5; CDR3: CASSETGGNQPQHF; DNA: TGCGCCAGCTCCGAGACAGGGGGCAATCAGCCCCAGCATTTT
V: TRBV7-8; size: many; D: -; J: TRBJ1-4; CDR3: CASSPRRLGEKLFF; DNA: TGTGCCAGCAGCCCCAGGCGACTTGGGGAAAAACTGTTTTTT
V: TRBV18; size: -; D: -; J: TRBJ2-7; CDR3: CASSPFDRTYEQYF; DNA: TGTGCCAGCTCACCATTCGACAGGACCTACGAGCAGTACTTC
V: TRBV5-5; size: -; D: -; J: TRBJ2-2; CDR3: CASSLGALGELFF; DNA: TGTGCCAGCAGCTTAGGTGCACTTGGGGAGCTGTTTTTT
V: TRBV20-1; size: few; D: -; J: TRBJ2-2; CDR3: CSAIYGFTGELFF; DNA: TGCAGTGCTATTTACGGGTTCACCGGGGAGCTGTTTTTT
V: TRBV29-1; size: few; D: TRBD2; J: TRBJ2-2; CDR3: CSVELREGTGELFF; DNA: TGCAGCGTTGAACTCAGGGAGGGCACCGGGGAGCTGTTTTTT
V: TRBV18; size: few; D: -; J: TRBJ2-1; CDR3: CASSPPSSVSNEQFF; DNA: TGTGCCAGCTCACCACCGTCTAGCGTGAGCAATGAGCAGTTCTTC
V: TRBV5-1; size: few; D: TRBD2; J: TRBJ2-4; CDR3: CASSSSRGGENIQYF; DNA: TGCGCCAGCAGCAGTAGTCGGGGGGGGGAAAACATTCAGTACTTC
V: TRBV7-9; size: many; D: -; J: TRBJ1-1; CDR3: CASTLSANTEAFF; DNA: TGTGCCAGCACCTTGTCAGCGAACACTGAAGCTTTCTTT
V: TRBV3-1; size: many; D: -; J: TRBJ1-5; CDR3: CASSQGGRVNQPQHF; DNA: TGTGCCAGCAGCCAAGGGGGACGGGTAAATCAGCCCCAGCATTTT
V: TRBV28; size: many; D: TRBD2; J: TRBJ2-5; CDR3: CASSSGTETQYF; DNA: TGTGCCAGCAGTAGCGGGACGGAGACCCAGTACTTC
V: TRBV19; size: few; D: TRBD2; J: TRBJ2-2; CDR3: CASSIGATSGSWGELFF; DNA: TGTGCCAGTAGTATTGGAGCGACTAGCGGGAGTTGGGGGGAGCTGTTTTTT
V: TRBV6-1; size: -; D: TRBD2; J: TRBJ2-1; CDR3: CASSLRTSGSKLRFHEQFF; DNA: TGTGCCAGCAGTCTCCGGACTAGCGGGAGTAAGTTAAGATTCCATGAGCAGTTCTTC
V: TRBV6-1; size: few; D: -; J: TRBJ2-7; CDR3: CASSTDRYEQYF; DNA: TGTGCCAGCAGTACCGACAGGTACGAGCAGTACTTC
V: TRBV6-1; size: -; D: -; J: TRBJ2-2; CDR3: CASSENRAPTGELFF; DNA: TGTGCCAGCAGTGAAAACAGGGCCCCAACCGGGGAGCTGTTTTTT
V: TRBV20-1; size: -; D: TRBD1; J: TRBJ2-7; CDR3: CGVSGTGGIRAYEQYF; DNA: TGCGGAGTATCCGGGACAGGGGGCATAAGAGCCTACGAGCAGTACTTC
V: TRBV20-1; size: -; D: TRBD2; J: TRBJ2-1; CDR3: CSAPPQIGLAGEGEQFF; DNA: TGCAGTGCCCCACCACAAATAGGACTAGCGGGAGAGGGTGAGCAGTTCTTC
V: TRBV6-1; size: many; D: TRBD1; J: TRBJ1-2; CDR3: CASRPLTGSGLDGYTF; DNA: TGTGCCAGCAGACCGCTGACAGGGAGCGGATTGGATGGCTACACCTTC
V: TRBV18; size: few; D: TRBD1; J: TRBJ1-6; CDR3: CASSPRLLGQGRDSPLHF; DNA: TGTGCCAGCTCACCACGTCTCCTGGGACAGGGAAGGGATTCACCCCTCCACTTT
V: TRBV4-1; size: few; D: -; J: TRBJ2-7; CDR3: CASSQDFSDTGYEQYF; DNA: TGCGCCAGCAGCCAAGATTTTTCGGACACGGGCTACGAGCAGTACTTC
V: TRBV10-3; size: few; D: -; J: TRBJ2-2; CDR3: CASNTGTLNTGELFF; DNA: TGTGCCTCGAATACCGGGACACTAAACACCGGGGAGCTGTTTTTT
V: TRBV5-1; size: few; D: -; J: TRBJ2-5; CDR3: CASSLVVEETQYF; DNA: TGCGCCAGCAGCTTGGTTGTTGAAGAGACCCAGTACTTC
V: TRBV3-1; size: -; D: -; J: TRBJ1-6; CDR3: CASSPGGAGDSSPLHF; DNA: TGTGCCAGCAGCCCGGGGGGAGCAGGCGACTCCTCACCCCTCCACTTT